One and the same sample provided the 22 T cell receptor beta chains below, sequenced in a study of shared clonotypes between healthy human individuals. TCRdb's copy holds only in-frame clones and misses some; the assay was immunoSEQ multiplex PCR. The sample has under 1,900,000 clones, approximately 98.5% seen once. Sequenced sample: naive CD4+ T cells sorted from blood. Subset in this sample: CD45RA+ positively selected. These TCRs come from a man aged 30 to 39 in good health.

The table lists this clone with a count of one. The chain uses TRBV6-5 and TRBJ1-2; D ambiguous. This CDR3 comprises 12 residues. Germline loops: CDR1 MNHEY, CDR2 SVGAGI. The ends were cut back, 1 base at V and 7 bases at J, with 7 bases in the middle. CDR3 DNA: TGTGCCAGCAGTTACTTTATGGGTGGCTACACCTTC. Its protein is CASSYFMGGYTF.

This CDR3 reads CASSLAGLAGNTDTQYF. The CDR3 coding sequence is TGTGCCAGCAGCTTAGCAGGACTAGCGGGGAACACAGATACGCAGTATTTT. The chain has TRBV7-3 and TRBJ2-3; 12 bases are a match to TRBD2. This CDR3 comprises 17 residues. Germline V gene sequence: CDR1 SGHTA, CDR2 FQGTGA. V was clipped by 2 bases and J by 2 bases; unmatched bases: 5.

This chain uses TRBV6-5 with TRBJ1-2, with D uncertain. The length of the CDR3 is 13 residues. Trimming pared 6 bases from V and 0 bases from J, leaving 8 bases between. Germline V lookup: CDR1 MNHEY, CDR2 SVGAGI. CDR3 nucleotide sequence: TGTGCCAGCAGAGAGCAGGCTAACTATGGCTACACCTTC. This sequence encodes CASREQANYGYTF.

The V call is TRBV5-1, the J call TRBJ2-2; perhaps TRBD1 as D (6 bases). Trimming took 0 bases from V and 6 from J, leaving 9 bases between them. CDR1 is SGHRS, CDR2 YFSETQ, per germline. The CDR3 spans 14 residues. Here the CDR3 reads CASSLAQGPGELFF. DNA for the CDR3: TGCGCCAGCAGCTTGGCACAGGGTCCCGGGGAGCTGTTTTTT. Variable domain in full (rest from reference TRBV5-1 and TRBJ2-2): KAGVTQTPRYLIKTRGQQVTLSCSPISGHRSVSWYQQTPGQGLQFLFEYFSETQRNKGNFPGRFSGRQFSNSRSEMNVSTLELGDSALYLCASSLAQGPGELFFGEGSRLTVL.

This sequence joins TRBV6-6 and TRBJ1-5; 8 bases line up with TRBD1. The CDR3 spans 14 residues. Trimming took 4 bases from V and 8 from J; bases not matched to a gene: 7. Looked up from germline, CDR1 is MNHNY and CDR2 is SVGAGI (reference sequence). In DNA, the CDR3 is TGTGCCAGCAGTTCCCGACAGGGGATAAAGCCCCAGCATTTT. This sequence encodes CASSSRQGIKPQHF.

This chain uses TRBV28 with TRBJ2-3; a weak D match, TRBD1 (6 bases). The V end was cut by 6 bases, the J end by 6 bases, with 19 bases between. CDR1 is MDHEN and CDR2 is SYDVKM in the germline V gene. The CDR3 runs to 15 residues. CDR3 protein: CASSRADSGSDTQYF. Written as DNA, the CDR3 is TGTGCCAGCAGCAGGGCGGACAGCGGATCGGATACGCAGTATTTT.

This chain links TRBV11-2 with TRBJ2-5; D could derive from TRBD1 or TRBD2 (5 bases each). The CDR3 consists of 13 residues. Trimming took 5 bases from V and 4 from J, leaving 11 bases between them. Per the germline V gene, CDR1 is SGHAT and CDR2 is FQNNGV. The CDR3 reads CASSVRGSETQYF. CDR3 coding DNA: TGTGCCAGCAGCGTGAGGGGATCAGAGACCCAGTACTTC.

The CDR3 protein is CASSLRGIHSAGQFF. CDR3 nucleotide sequence: TGTGCCAGCAGCTTACGGGGTATTCACTCGGCCGGGCAGTTCTTC. The genes are TRBV27 and TRBJ2-1; D might be TRBD2 (5 bases). V was cut by 6 bases and J by 12 bases, with 24 bases left in between. The CDR3 runs 15 residues. The germline CDR1 and CDR2 sequences are MNHEY and SMNVEV (reference sequence).

The rearrangement links TRBV4-3 to TRBJ2-6; 7 nucleotides match TRBD1. Germline trimming cut 0 bases from V and 0 bases from J; bases unmatched to any gene: 8. The CDR3 runs 19 residues. CDR1 is LGHNA, CDR2 YSLEER, per germline. CDR3 coding DNA: TGCGCCAGCAGCCAAGAAATGAACAGGGGAATCTCTGGGGCCAACGTCCTGACTTTC. It encodes CASSQEMNRGISGANVLTF.

V gene TRBV6-5 combines with J gene TRBJ2-1; D not certain. Trimming cost V 0 bases and J 1 base, with 10 bases left between them. Germline V gene lookup returns CDR1 MNHEY and CDR2 SVGAGI. The CDR3 is made up of 16 amino acids. The DNA of the CDR3 is TGTGCCAGCAGTTACTCGAAGGGTCTTTCCTACAATGAGCAGTTCTTC. It is translated as CASSYSKGLSYNEQFF.

This rearrangement joins TRBV5-6 to TRBJ1-2, with 7 nucleotides matching TRBD1. The V and J ends lost 4 bases and 8 bases, in that order; junction bases with no gene match: 14. Looked up from germline, CDR1 is SGHDT and CDR2 is YYEEEE. The CDR3 has 15 amino acids. CDR3: CASSVTGEGSRGYTF. CDR3 in DNA: TGTGCCAGCAGCGTTACAGGGGAGGGTAGTAGAGGCTACACCTTC.

This clone has a single count. The chain joins TRBV15 to TRBJ2-3, with D possibly being TRBD2 (6 bases). This CDR3 region has 16 residues. The germline V gene has CDR1 LNHNV and CDR2 YYDKDF (reference sequence). The V end lost 7 bases, the J end lost 0 bases, and 17 bases lay between the germline ends. The chain's CDR3 is CATNWGVRESTDTQYF. CDR3 coding DNA: TGTGCCACCAACTGGGGGGTTCGGGAGAGCACAGATACGCAGTATTTT.

This rearrangement joins TRBV27 to TRBJ2-4; TRBD2 might be the D (5 bases). CDR3 length: 15 amino acids. CDR1 and CDR2 (germline): MNHEY, SMNVEV (reference sequence). V was clipped by 6 bases and J by 0 bases, with 12 bases between them. The CDR3 coding sequence is TGTGCCAGCAGGCCGGGAAGTTTAGCCAAAAACATTCAGTACTTC. This sequence encodes CASRPGSLAKNIQYF.

Worth noting for this clone: Other DNA sequences of this sample code for an identical CDR3. V usage is TRBV5-1 and J usage is TRBJ2-3, with no clear D. The CDR3 sequence is 15 residues long. V lost 0 bases, J lost 0 bases, and 8 bases lay in between. Germline CDR1 is SGHRS and CDR2 is YFSETQ. CDR3 DNA sequence: TGCGCCAGCAGCTTGGACAGCTCTAGCACAGATACGCAGTATTTT. Translation: CASSLDSSSTDTQYF.

The rearrangement links TRBV1 to TRBJ2-1; TRBD1, the table's D call, lacks a check against the DNA. TRBV1 is marked as a pseudogene. This CDR3 is 18 amino acids long. CDR3 region: CTSSQDRRVQGGYNEQFF. In DNA, the CDR3 is TGCACCAGCAGCCAAGATAGACGTGTTCAGGGGGGCTACAATGAGCAGTTCTTC.

The rearrangement uses TRBV28 and TRBJ2-2; D is ambiguous. Per germline, CDR1 MDHEN and CDR2 SYDVKM. This CDR3 has 14 residues. Trimming took 2 bases from V and 5 from J, leaving 9 bases between them. CDR3 bases: TGTGCCAGCAGTTTAGGGCGACCGACCGGGGAGCTGTTTTTT. It is translated as CASSLGRPTGELFF.

This rearrangement joins TRBV29-1 to TRBJ2-7; TRBD2 agrees at 7 bases. Germline CDR1 and CDR2: SQVTM and ANQGSEA. Trimming took 5 bases from V and 0 from J; bases not matched to a gene: 4. The CDR3 totals 13 residues. In nucleotides, the CDR3 is TGCAGCGTTCAACTAGCGCTCTCCTACGAGCAGTACTTC. Translating it yields CSVQLALSYEQYF.

This chain uses TRBV7-8 with TRBJ1-1, with D tentatively TRBD1 (6 bases). V was cut by 6 bases and J by 1 base, with 21 bases left in between. The germline V gene has CDR1 SGHVS and CDR2 FQNEAQ. The CDR3 runs to 17 residues. The CDR3 here is CASSPWGPPLGNTEAFF. DNA of the CDR3: TGTGCCAGCAGTCCATGGGGGCCCCCGTTGGGGAACACTGAAGCTTTCTTT.

The V call is TRBV5-4, the J call TRBJ2-1; D may correspond to TRBD1 or TRBD2 (5 bases each). This CDR3 contains 14 residues. The germline CDR1 and CDR2 sequences are SGHNT and YYREEE (reference sequence). V lost 3 bases to trimming and J lost 4 bases, with 11 bases between them. The CDR3 DNA reads as TGTGCCAGCAGCTCAGGGACCTTGTACAATGAGCAGTTCTTC. The encoded protein is CASSSGTLYNEQFF.

The rearrangement joins TRBV5-6 to TRBJ1-5, with D perhaps TRBD1 (5 bases). This CDR3 has 17 amino acids. The ends were cut back, 2 bases at V and 5 bases at J, with 20 bases in the middle. The germline CDR1 and CDR2 sequences are SGHDT and YYEEEE. CDR3 DNA: TGTGCCAGCAGCTTACAACCGGGAGCAGGGAGGGATCAGCCCCAGCATTTT. Residues: CASSLQPGAGRDQPQHF.

J is TRBJ2-2 and V is TRBV6-6; D is uncertain. The germline CDR1 and CDR2 sequences are MNHNY and SVGAGI (reference sequence). The CDR3 consists of 12 residues. The V gene lost 6 bases and the J gene lost 9 bases, with 11 bases spanning the gap. The CDR3 nucleotides are TGTGCCAGCAGATCCGAGAATTGGGAGCTGTTTTTT. As protein: CASRSENWELFF.

The rearrangement uses TRBV5-1 and TRBJ2-7; possibly TRBD1 or TRBD2 for D (5 bases each). The CDR3 is made up of 14 amino acids. The ends were cut back, 2 bases at V and 4 bases at J, with 13 bases in the middle. Germline CDR1 reads SGHRS; CDR2 reads YFSETQ. Written as DNA, the CDR3 is TGCGCCAGCAGCTTCGGGACGCTAGGATACGAGCAGTACTTC. Protein: CASSFGTLGYEQYF.